The T cell receptor (beta chain) under discussion was sequenced for a study of T cells in Graves' hyperthyroidism and ophthalmopathy. Turning to the study itself: Sampling of peripheral blood happened at initial diagnosis, prior to any treatment.

Patients with ophthalmopathy all had a Clinical Activity Score of at least 3, a NOSPECS grade of at least 4 and duration under 3 months. The CDR3 runs to 12 residues. Germline V gene sequence: CDR1 MNHNS, CDR2 SASEGT. V was pared by 7 bases and J by 7 bases, with 7 bases of the junction left unmatched. A remark on this clonotype: Antigen: not known.

Amplified TCR beta CDR3 regions came from RNA transcripts. Primed by the HTBI set, a first-round RT-PCR was run on the TCR CDR3. TCRdb reanalysed the multiplex PCR reads using MiXCR and keeps one entry per CDR3 protein. The table records fewer than 450,000 distinct CDR3 sequences, around 20% of them present only once. Study-wide findings and caveats: Ophthalmopathy and stable hyperthyroidism were separated by a 13 V-J model. Expanded thyroid clonotypes (above 0.001) were mostly also found in blood.

Sequencing was done on a sample of blood. J is TRBJ2-7 and V is TRBV6-1, with 7 nucleotides matching TRBD1. The clonotype comes from a man between 18 and 35 years old with Graves' ophthalmopathy. Here the CDR3 DNA reads TGTGCCAGCACCAACAGGGGAGAGGAGCAGTACTTC. This gives the protein CASTNRGEEQYF.